The subject of this entry is one T cell receptor beta chain. The antigen is not known. The entry originates in a study of OX40 agonist ivuxolimab in advanced cancers. Background on the study: From roughly 23 to 85 years was the age range, with a mean of about 54 years, and approximately 84% were male. Study results and limitations: The study observed clonal expansion of CD4+ and CD8+ blood T cells by week 6 at 0.1 to 3.0 mg/kg. Averaging showed that CD8+ T cells had more expanded clones than CD4+ did.

V was trimmed by 5 bases and J by 3 bases, leaving 12 bases between them. The germline V gene encodes CDR1 MNHEY and CDR2 SVGAGI. This CDR3 is 14 amino acids long. Data came from immunoSEQ multiplex PCR; TCRdb stores just in-frame clones and leaves some out. The table shows approximately 82,000 clones, with approximately 87% occurring only once. The sequence was collected from an adult with an advanced solid tumor such as melanoma, head and neck, liver or kidney cancer. V gene TRBV6-5 combines with J gene TRBJ2-3; D is perhaps TRBD2 (5 bases). The sample in question was CD4+ or CD8+ T cells sorted from blood, obtained in a trial of the OX40 agonist ivuxolimab. CDR3 residues: CASSTVRRTDTQYF. The CDR3 DNA reads TGTGCCAGCAGTACGGTCAGGAGGACAGATACGCAGTATTTT.